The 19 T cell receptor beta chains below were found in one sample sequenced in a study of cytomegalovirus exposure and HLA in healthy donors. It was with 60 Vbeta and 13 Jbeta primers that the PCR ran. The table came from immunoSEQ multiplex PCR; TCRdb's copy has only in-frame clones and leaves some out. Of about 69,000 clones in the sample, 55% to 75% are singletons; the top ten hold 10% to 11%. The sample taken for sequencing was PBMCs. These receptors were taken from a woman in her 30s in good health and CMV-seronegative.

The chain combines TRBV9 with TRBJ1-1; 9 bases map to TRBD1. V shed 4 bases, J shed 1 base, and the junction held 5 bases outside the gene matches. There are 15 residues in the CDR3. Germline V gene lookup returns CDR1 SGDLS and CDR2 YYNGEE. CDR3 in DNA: TGTGCCAGCAGCCGGGACAGGGTCACGAACACTGAAGCTTTCTTT. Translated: CASSRDRVTNTEAFF.

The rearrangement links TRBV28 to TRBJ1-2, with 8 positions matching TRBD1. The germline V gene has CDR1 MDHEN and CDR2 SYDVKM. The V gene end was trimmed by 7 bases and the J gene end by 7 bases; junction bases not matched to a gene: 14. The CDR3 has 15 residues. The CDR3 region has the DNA TGTGCCAGCAAATCATCGACAGGGGAGGGCCGTGGCTACACCTTC. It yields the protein CASKSSTGEGRGYTF.

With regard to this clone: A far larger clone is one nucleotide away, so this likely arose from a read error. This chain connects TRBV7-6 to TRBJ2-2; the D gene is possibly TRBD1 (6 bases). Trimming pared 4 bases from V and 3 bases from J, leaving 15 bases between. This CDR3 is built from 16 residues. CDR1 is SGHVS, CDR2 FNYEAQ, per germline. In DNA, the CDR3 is TGTGCCAGCAGCTCAGCGGCAGGGGTCTACACCGGGGAGCTGTTTTTT. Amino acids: CASSSAAGVYTGELFF.

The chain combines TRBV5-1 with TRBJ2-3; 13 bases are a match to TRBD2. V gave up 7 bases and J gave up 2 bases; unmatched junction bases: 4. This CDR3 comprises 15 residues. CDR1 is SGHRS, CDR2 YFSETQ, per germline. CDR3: CASGLAGDITDTQYF. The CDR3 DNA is TGCGCCAGCGGACTAGCGGGGGACATCACAGATACGCAGTATTTT. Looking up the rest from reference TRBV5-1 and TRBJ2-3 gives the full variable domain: KAGVTQTPRYLIKTRGQQVTLSCSPISGHRSVSWYQQTPGQGLQFLFEYFSETQRNKGNFPGRFSGRQFSNSRSEMNVSTLELGDSALYLCASGLAGDITDTQYFGPGTRLTVL.

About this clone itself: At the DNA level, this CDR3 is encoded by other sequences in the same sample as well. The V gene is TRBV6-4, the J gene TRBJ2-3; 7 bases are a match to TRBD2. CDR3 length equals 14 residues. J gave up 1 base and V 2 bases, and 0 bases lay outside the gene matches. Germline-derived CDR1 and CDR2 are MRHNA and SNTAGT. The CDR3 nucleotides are TGTGCCAGCAGTGACGCGGGAGGCACAGATACGCAGTATTTT. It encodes CASSDAGGTDTQYF.

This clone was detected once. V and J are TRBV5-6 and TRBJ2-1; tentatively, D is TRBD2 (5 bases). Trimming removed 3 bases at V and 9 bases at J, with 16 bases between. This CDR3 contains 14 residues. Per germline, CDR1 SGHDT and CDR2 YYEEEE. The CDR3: CASSSTIRWGEQFF. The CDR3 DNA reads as TGTGCCAGCAGCTCGACTATCAGGTGGGGTGAGCAGTTCTTC.

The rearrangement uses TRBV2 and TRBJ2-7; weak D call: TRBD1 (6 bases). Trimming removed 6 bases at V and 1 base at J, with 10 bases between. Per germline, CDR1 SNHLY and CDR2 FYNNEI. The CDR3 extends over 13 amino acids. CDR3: CASSATGSYEQYF. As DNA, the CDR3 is TGTGCCAGCAGCGCGACAGGTTCCTACGAGCAGTACTTC.

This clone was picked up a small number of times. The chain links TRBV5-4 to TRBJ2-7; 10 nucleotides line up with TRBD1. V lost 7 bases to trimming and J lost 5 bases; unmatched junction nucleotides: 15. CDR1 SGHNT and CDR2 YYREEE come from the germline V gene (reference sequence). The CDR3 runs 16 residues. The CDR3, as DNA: TGTGCCAGCGCCTACCCTGGGGACAGGGGTTCCCACGAGCAGTACTTC. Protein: CASAYPGDRGSHEQYF.

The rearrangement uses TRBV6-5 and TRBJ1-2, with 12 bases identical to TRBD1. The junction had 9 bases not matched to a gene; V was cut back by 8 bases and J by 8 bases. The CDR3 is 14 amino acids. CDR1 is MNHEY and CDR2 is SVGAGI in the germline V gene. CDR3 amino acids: CASHRRDRGQGYTF. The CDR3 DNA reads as TGTGCCAGCCATCGCCGGGACAGGGGGCAGGGCTACACCTTC.

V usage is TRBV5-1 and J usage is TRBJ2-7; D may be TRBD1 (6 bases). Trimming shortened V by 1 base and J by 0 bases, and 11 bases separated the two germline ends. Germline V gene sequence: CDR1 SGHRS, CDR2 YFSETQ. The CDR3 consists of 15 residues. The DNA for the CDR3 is TGCGCCAGCAGCTTGTTCACAGGGAGCTCCTACGAGCAGTACTTC. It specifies CASSLFTGSSYEQYF.

CDR3 bases: TGTGCCAGCTCACCAGGGCACGAGCAGTACTTC. This codes for CASSPGHEQYF. The V and J genes are TRBV18 and TRBJ2-7; D unresolved. Per the germline V gene, CDR1 is KGHSH and CDR2 is LQKENI. V lost 2 bases to trimming and J lost 5 bases, with 4 bases between them. This CDR3 has 11 amino acids.

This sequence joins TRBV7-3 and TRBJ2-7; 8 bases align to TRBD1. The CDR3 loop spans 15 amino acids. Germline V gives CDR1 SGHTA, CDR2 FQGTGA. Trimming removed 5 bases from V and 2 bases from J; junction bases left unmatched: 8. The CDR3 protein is CASSPTGTGAYEQYF. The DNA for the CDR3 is TGTGCCAGCAGCCCAACCGGGACAGGAGCCTACGAGCAGTACTTC.

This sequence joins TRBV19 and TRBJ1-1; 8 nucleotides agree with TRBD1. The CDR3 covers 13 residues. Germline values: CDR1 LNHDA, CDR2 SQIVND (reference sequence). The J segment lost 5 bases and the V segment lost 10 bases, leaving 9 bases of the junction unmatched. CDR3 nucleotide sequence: TGTGCCACACGACAGGGGACAAATACTGAAGCTTTCTTT. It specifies CATRQGTNTEAFF.

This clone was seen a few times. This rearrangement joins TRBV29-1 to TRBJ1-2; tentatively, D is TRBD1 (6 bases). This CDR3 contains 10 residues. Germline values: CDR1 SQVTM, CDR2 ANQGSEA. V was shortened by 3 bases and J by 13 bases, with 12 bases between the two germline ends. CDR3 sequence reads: CSVDLDRTTF. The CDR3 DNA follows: TGCAGCGTTGATCTCGACAGGACCACCTTC.

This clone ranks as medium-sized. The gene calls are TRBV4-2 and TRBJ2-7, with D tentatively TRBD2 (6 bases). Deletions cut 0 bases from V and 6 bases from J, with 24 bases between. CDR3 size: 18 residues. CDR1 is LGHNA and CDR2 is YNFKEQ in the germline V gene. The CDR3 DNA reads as TGTGCCAGCAGCCAAGATCAGGAGGGGACCATCCCTACGCGCGAGCAGTACTTC. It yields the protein CASSQDQEGTIPTREQYF.

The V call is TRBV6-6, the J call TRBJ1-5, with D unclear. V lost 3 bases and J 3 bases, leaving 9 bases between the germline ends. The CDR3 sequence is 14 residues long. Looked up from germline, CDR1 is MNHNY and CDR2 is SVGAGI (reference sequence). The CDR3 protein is CASSYNPLNQPQHF. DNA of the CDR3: TGTGCCAGCAGTTATAATCCTCTCAATCAGCCCCAGCATTTT.

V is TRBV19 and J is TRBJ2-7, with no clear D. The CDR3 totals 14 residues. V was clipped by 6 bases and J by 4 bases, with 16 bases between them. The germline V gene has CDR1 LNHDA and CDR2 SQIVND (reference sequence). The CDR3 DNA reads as TGTGCCAGTAGGGCCCGCGGCCGCACGTACGAGCAGTACTTC. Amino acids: CASRARGRTYEQYF.

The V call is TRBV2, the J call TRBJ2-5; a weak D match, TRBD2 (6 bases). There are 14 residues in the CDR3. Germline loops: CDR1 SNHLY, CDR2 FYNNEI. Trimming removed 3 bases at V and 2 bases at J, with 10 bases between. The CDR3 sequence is CASSDIGGQETQYF. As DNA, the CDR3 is TGTGCCAGCAGTGATATCGGGGGTCAAGAGACCCAGTACTTC.

The CDR3 spells CASSQGRVNTEAFF. In nucleotides, the CDR3 is TGTGCCAGCAGCCAAGGCCGCGTGAACACTGAAGCTTTCTTT. This sequence joins TRBV14 and TRBJ1-1; D remains ambiguous. Germline CDR1 reads SGHDN; CDR2 reads FVKESK. CDR3 size: 14 residues. The ends were cut back, 1 base at V and 0 bases at J, with 6 bases in the middle. The full variable domain, with the rest looked up from reference TRBV14 and TRBJ1-1, is EAGVTQFPSHSVIEKGQTVTLRCDPISGHDNLYWYRRVMGKEIKFLLHFVKESKQDESGMPNNRFLAERTGGTYSTLKVQPAELEDSGVYFCASSQGRVNTEAFFGQGTRLTVV.